Below, 19 T cell receptor beta chains from the same sample are listed, as sequenced in a study of cytomegalovirus exposure and HLA in healthy donors. 13 Jbeta primers and 60 Vbeta primers were used for the PCR. The data were produced by immunoSEQ multiplex PCR, yet TCRdb's version contains in-frame clones alone and is incomplete. The sample carries under 200,000 clones, about three quarters recorded once. Sequenced input: PBMCs. All receptors derive from a man aged 40-49 years in good health and CMV-seronegative.

The J gene is TRBJ2-5, the V gene TRBV29-1; no definite D call. The germline V gene encodes CDR1 SQVTM and CDR2 ANQGSEA. Trimming removed 7 bases at V and 2 bases at J, with 8 bases between. The CDR3 sequence is 11 residues long. CDR3 in amino acids: CSATTQETQYF. In DNA, the CDR3 is TGCAGCGCTACGACTCAAGAGACCCAGTACTTC.

This clone was detected a few times. V and J are TRBV7-7 and TRBJ2-3; possibly TRBD2 for D (5 bases). Germline V gene sequence: CDR1 SSHAT, CDR2 FNYEAQ (reference sequence). Trimming shortened V by 4 bases and J by 8 bases, and 13 bases separated the two germline ends. The CDR3 extends over 13 amino acids. CDR3 amino acids: CASSYERTGTQYF. In nucleotides, the CDR3 is TGTGCCAGCAGCTACGAGCGGACGGGTACGCAGTATTTT.

This chain joins TRBV29-1 and TRBJ2-3, with a weak D call TRBD2 (6 bases). Germline CDR1 is SQVTM and CDR2 is ANQGSEA. The CDR3 contains 13 residues. V lost 7 bases to trimming and J lost 3 bases, with 14 bases between them. Here the CDR3 reads CSGSGRSTDTQYF. For the CDR3, the DNA is TGCAGCGGGTCGGGGAGGTCTACAGATACGCAGTATTTT.

Only one count was recorded for this clone. The V gene is TRBV2, the J gene TRBJ2-7; possible D gene TRBD2, 6 bases. The CDR3 has 15 residues. Germline-derived CDR1 and CDR2 are SNHLY and FYNNEI. Trimming removed 0 bases from V and 0 bases from J, with 9 bases in between. Here the CDR3 reads CASSEAAGSSYEQYF. In nucleotides, the CDR3 is TGTGCCAGCAGTGAAGCCGCGGGAAGCTCCTACGAGCAGTACTTC.

The chain employs TRBV6-6 and TRBJ2-7; D is possibly TRBD2 (7 bases). The CDR3 runs 15 residues. The V gene's germline CDR1 is MNHNY and CDR2 SVGAGI (reference sequence). Trimming left V 6 bases short and J 7 bases short, with 22 bases between. CDR3 nucleotides: TGTGCCAGCAGCCCTGTGGAAGGGGGGGCGGAGGAGCAGTACTTC. This gives the protein CASSPVEGGAEEQYF.

J is TRBJ1-5 and V is TRBV10-3; 8 bases fit TRBD1. The J segment lost 7 bases and the V segment lost 5 bases, leaving 13 bases of the junction unmatched. The CDR3 sequence is 16 residues long. From germline, CDR1 is ENHRY and CDR2 SYGVKD. The CDR3 DNA sequence: TGTGCCATCAGTAACCGAGGACAGGGTAAAGGACAGCCCCAGCATTTT. Encoded protein: CAISNRGQGKGQPQHF.

The chain carries TRBV9 and TRBJ2-2; 9 bases map to TRBD1. CDR3 length: 15 amino acids. Germline trimming cut 4 bases from V and 5 bases from J; bases unmatched to any gene: 6. Germline-derived CDR1 and CDR2 are SGDLS and YYNGEE. CDR3 protein: CASSSWTGETGELFF. For the CDR3, the DNA is TGTGCCAGCAGCTCTTGGACAGGGGAGACCGGGGAGCTGTTTTTT.

This sequence joins TRBV5-1 and TRBJ2-1, with 14 bases identical to TRBD2. After removal of 4 bases from V and 6 bases from J, the junction contained 6 bases not matched to a gene. Germline lookup yields CDR1 SGHRS and CDR2 YFSETQ. The CDR3 runs to 16 residues. CDR3 protein: CASSIGLAGGRNEQFF. The CDR3 nucleotides are TGCGCCAGCAGCATCGGACTAGCGGGGGGCCGCAATGAGCAGTTCTTC.

V usage is TRBV5-4 and J usage is TRBJ1-2, with 9 nucleotides matching TRBD1. This CDR3 spans 14 amino acids. Germline V gene lookup returns CDR1 SGHNT and CDR2 YYREEE (reference sequence). V gave up 4 bases and J gave up 5 bases; unmatched junction bases: 6. CDR3 protein: CASSLRTGAYGYTF. CDR3 in DNA: TGTGCCAGCAGCCTGCGGACAGGGGCTTATGGCTACACCTTC.

Details on this clone: The sample holds other DNA sequences that translate to the same CDR3. The chain carries TRBV19 and TRBJ1-3; the D is unclear. The germline CDR1 and CDR2 sequences are LNHDA and SQIVND (reference sequence). The length of the CDR3 is 13 residues. Trimming shortened V by 7 bases and J by 0 bases, and 7 bases separated the two germline ends. The CDR3 is CASIRSSGNTIYF. CDR3 coding DNA: TGTGCCAGTATCCGGAGCTCTGGAAACACCATATATTTT. Using reference TRBV19 and TRBJ1-3 for the parts outside the CDR3, the full variable domain is DGGITQSPKYLFRKEGQNVTLSCEQNLNHDAMYWYRQDPGQGLRLIYYSQIVNDFQKGDIAEGYSVSREKKESFPLTVTSAQKNPTAFYLCASIRSSGNTIYFGEGSWLTVV.

In this sample, this clone turned up a few times. The chain carries TRBV6-5 and TRBJ1-2; 7 bases fit TRBD1. CDR1 MNHEY and CDR2 SVGAGI come from the germline V gene. This CDR3 contains 12 residues. V dropped 6 bases and J dropped 6; count of bases not matched to a gene: 4. DNA for the CDR3: TGTGCCAGCAGCCGGGACAGCCATGGCTACACCTTC. Protein: CASSRDSHGYTF.

The rearrangement uses TRBV7-2 and TRBJ1-2; 7 positions match TRBD1. Germline V gene sequence: CDR1 SGHTA, CDR2 FQGNSA. The CDR3 loop spans 14 amino acids. J gave up 13 bases and V 4 bases, and 15 bases lay outside the gene matches. The CDR3 is CASSSTTGLYGGTF. The CDR3 coding sequence is TGTGCCAGCAGCTCTACGACAGGGCTTTATGGGGGCACCTTC.

J is TRBJ1-5 and V is TRBV6-5; no clear D. The CDR3 contains 14 residues. Trimming took 2 bases from V and 6 from J, leaving 11 bases between them. Germline loops: CDR1 MNHEY, CDR2 SVGAGI. Here the CDR3 DNA reads TGTGCCAGCAGTTACCGGAGGACCGGTCAGCCCCAGCATTTT. Translation: CASSYRRTGQPQHF.

The rearrangement joins TRBV30 to TRBJ2-3; 7 bases line up with TRBD2. Unmatched junction bases numbered 11, after V lost 5 bases and J lost 6 bases. Germline values: CDR1 GTSNPN, CDR2 SVGIG (reference sequence). This CDR3 spans 14 amino acids. The CDR3 bases are TGTGCCTGGGGGGCGGGGCGGGGGATGGATACGCAGTATTTT. Translation gives CAWGAGRGMDTQYF. Full variable domain (missing parts from reference TRBV30 and TRBJ2-3): SQTIHQWPATLVQPVGSPLSLECTVEGTSNPNLYWYRQAAGRGLQLLFYSVGIGQISSEVPQNLSASRPQDRQFILSSKKLLLSDSGFYLCAWGAGRGMDTQYFGPGTRLTVL.

This rearrangement joins TRBV18 to TRBJ1-5; the D gene is possibly TRBD1 (6 bases). This CDR3 spans 15 amino acids. Trimming stripped 5 bases from V and 4 bases from J, with 15 bases between. The germline gives CDR1 KGHSH, CDR2 LQKENI. The CDR3 region is CASSSDGGLNQPQHF. CDR3 in DNA: TGTGCCAGCTCATCCGACGGGGGGCTAAATCAGCCCCAGCATTTT.

The chain employs TRBV7-2 and TRBJ1-1, with a weak D call TRBD1 (6 bases). The V gene lost 7 bases and the J gene lost 9 bases, with 18 bases spanning the gap. This CDR3 has 13 residues. CDR1 SGHTA and CDR2 FQGNSA come from the germline V gene. Here the CDR3 reads CASTHRGGGKAFF. DNA for the CDR3: TGTGCCAGCACCCATAGAGGGGGGGGCAAAGCTTTCTTT.

V is TRBV5-4 and J is TRBJ2-7; D possibly corresponds to TRBD1 (6 bases). With 7 bases removed from V and 1 base from J, the gap between germline ends came to 12 bases. The germline gives CDR1 SGHNT, CDR2 YYREEE (reference sequence). The CDR3 is 13 amino acids. CDR3 in DNA: TGTGCCAGCTCAACAGGGCTATCCTACGAGCAGTACTTC. Translating gives CASSTGLSYEQYF. The full variable domain, with the rest looked up from reference TRBV5-4 and TRBJ2-7, is ETGVTQSPTHLIKTRGQQVTLRCSSQSGHNTVSWYQQALGQGPQFIFQYYREEENGRGNFPPRFSGLQFPNYSSELNVNALELDDSALYLCASSTGLSYEQYFGPGTRLTVT.

This clone has a handful of counts. The rearrangement uses TRBV2 and TRBJ1-2; the D gene is possibly TRBD1 (5 bases). V was trimmed by 1 base and J by 2 bases, leaving 8 bases between them. The CDR3 contains 14 residues. Germline loops: CDR1 SNHLY, CDR2 FYNNEI. The CDR3 spells CASSEVGGNYGYTF. Written as DNA, the CDR3 is TGTGCCAGCAGTGAAGTCGGGGGGAACTATGGCTACACCTTC.

CDR3 in amino acids: CSVETGAEQYF. CDR3 in DNA: TGCAGCGTTGAGACAGGGGCCGAGCAGTACTTC. V is TRBV29-1 and J is TRBJ2-7; 8 nucleotides agree with TRBD1. Germline V gives CDR1 SQVTM, CDR2 ANQGSEA. The CDR3 runs 11 residues. V shed 3 bases, J shed 6 bases, and the junction held 1 base outside the gene matches.